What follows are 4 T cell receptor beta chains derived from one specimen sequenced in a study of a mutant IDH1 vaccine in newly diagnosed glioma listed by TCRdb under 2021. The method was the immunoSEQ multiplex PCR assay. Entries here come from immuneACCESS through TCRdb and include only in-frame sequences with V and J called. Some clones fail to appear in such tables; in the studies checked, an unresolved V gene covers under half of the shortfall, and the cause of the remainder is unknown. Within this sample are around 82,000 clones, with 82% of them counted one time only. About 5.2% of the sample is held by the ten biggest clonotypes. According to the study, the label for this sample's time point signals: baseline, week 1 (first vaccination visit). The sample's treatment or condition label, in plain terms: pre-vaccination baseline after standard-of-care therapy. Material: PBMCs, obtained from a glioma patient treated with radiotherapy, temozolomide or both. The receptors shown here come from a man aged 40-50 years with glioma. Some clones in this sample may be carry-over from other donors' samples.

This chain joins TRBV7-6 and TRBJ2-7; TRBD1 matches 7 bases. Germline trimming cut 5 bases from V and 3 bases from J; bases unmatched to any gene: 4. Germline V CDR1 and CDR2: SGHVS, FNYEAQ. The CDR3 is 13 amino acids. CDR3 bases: TGTGCCAGCAGCCACGGACAGGACTACGAGCAGTACTTC. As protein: CASSHGQDYEQYF.

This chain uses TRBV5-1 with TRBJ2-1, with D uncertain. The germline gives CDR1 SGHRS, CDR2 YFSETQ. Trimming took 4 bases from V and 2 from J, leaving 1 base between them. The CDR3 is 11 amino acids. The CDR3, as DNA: TGCGCCAGCAGCGCCTACAATGAGCAGTTCTTC. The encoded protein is CASSAYNEQFF.

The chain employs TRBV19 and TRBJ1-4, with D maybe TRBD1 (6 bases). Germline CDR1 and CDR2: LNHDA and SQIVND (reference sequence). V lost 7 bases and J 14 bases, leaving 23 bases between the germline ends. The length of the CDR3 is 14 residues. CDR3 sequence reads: CASTSYTDSLGLFF. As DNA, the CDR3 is TGTGCCAGTACCTCATATACGGACAGCCTGGGCCTGTTTTTT. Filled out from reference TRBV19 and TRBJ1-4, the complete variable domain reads DGGITQSPKYLFRKEGQNVTLSCEQNLNHDAMYWYRQDPGQGLRLIYYSQIVNDFQKGDIAEGYSVSREKKESFPLTVTSAQKNPTAFYLCASTSYTDSLGLFFGSGTQLSVL.

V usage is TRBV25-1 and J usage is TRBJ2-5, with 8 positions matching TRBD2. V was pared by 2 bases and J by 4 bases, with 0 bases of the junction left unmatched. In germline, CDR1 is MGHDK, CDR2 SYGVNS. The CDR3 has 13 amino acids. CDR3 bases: TGTGCCAGCAGTGAAGCGGGGGGAGAGACCCAGTACTTC. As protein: CASSEAGGETQYF.